The T cell receptor (beta chain) under discussion was sequenced for a study of response to subunit inactivated influenza vaccine. General observations from the study: The authors proposed limited new T cell recruitment per seasonal influenza vaccination.

About this clonotype: What it binds is not known.

In TCRdb, the RT-PCR reads were re-called with MiXCR into one record per CDR3 protein. The sample comprises 600,000 to 850,000 distinct CDR3 sequences, 12% to 15% of which are singletons, and roughly 7.6% rests with the top ten. The clonotype was recovered from a man in his fifties who received an inactivated influenza vaccine. The specimen comprised PBMCs from blood, sampled less than 15 days before vaccination.

CDR3 residues: CSARGLSNYGYTF. CDR3 coding DNA: TGCAGTGCTAGGGGTTTGTCTAACTATGGCTACACCTTC. This chain uses TRBV20-1 with TRBJ1-2; D uncertain. Germline V gene lookup returns CDR1 DFQATT and CDR2 SNEGSKA (reference sequence). The CDR3 extends over 13 amino acids. V dropped 3 bases and J dropped 0 bases, with 8 bases sitting between them.